What follows are 23 T cell receptor beta chains derived from one specimen sequenced in a study of CD8 T cells in Susac syndrome. RNA totalling roughly 0.45 to 1 ug underwent reverse transcription with random hexamers. TCRdb recomputed calls from the immunoSEQ multiplex PCR reads with MiXCR, one row per CDR3 protein. The table has 65,000 to 75,000 distinct CDR3 sequences, 95% seen once. Sequenced: CD8+ T cells from PBMCs. These receptors came from a human donor in good health.

The J gene is TRBJ2-1, the V gene TRBV27; the D gene is possibly TRBD2 (6 bases). The CDR3 totals 12 residues. Germline assignment: CDR1 MNHEY and CDR2 SMNVEV (reference sequence). With 7 bases removed from V and 7 bases from J, the gap between germline ends came to 11 bases. CDR3 residues: CASTTSWNEQFF. The CDR3 DNA is TGTGCCAGCACGACTAGTTGGAATGAGCAGTTCTTC.

CDR3 DNA sequence: TGTGCCAGCAGTGACGAACCCGGCCACAATGAGCAGTTCTTC. It yields the protein CASSDEPGHNEQFF. The chain links TRBV6-4 to TRBJ2-1; D not resolved. Germline CDR1 and CDR2: MRHNA and SNTAGT. The CDR3 is 14 amino acids. V was cut by 2 bases and J by 5 bases, with 10 bases left in between.

This sequence joins TRBV25-1 and TRBJ2-1; 7 positions agree with TRBD1. The V segment lost 6 bases and the J segment 1 base; nucleotides outside the gene matches: 6. This CDR3 comprises 15 residues. Germline loops: CDR1 MGHDK, CDR2 SYGVNS. CDR3 loop: CASSETGASYNEQFF. In DNA form, the CDR3 reads TGTGCCAGCAGCGAAACAGGGGCTTCCTACAATGAGCAGTTCTTC.

DNA of the CDR3: TGTGCCACCCAGACTACGGTGGGAACTGAAGCTTTCTTT. It yields the protein CATQTTVGTEAFF. This chain joins TRBV19 and TRBJ1-1; D remains unclear. From germline, CDR1 is LNHDA and CDR2 SQIVND (reference sequence). V lost 10 bases, J lost 5 bases, and 17 bases lay in between. This CDR3 is built from 13 residues.

The chain joins TRBV30 to TRBJ1-1; no clear D. The CDR3 extends over 12 amino acids. Trimming took 1 base from V and 5 from J, leaving 8 bases between them. The germline V gene has CDR1 GTSNPN and CDR2 SVGIG (reference sequence). The CDR3 protein is CAWSDGVTEAFF. The CDR3 DNA sequence: TGTGCCTGGAGTGACGGGGTGACTGAAGCTTTCTTT.

The V and J genes are TRBV29-1 and TRBJ2-2; 8 bases are a match to TRBD2. J was trimmed by 7 bases and V by 3 bases; bases with no gene match: 7. Germline CDR1 reads SQVTM; CDR2 reads ANQGSEA. The CDR3 loop spans 14 amino acids. The CDR3 spells CSVEMGLGDGELFF. The CDR3 nucleotides are TGCAGCGTTGAGATGGGACTAGGGGACGGGGAGCTGTTTTTT.

The V and J genes are TRBV7-8 and TRBJ1-5; D is perhaps TRBD1 (5 bases). This CDR3 spans 15 amino acids. V lost 2 bases, J lost 5 bases, and 13 bases lay in between. Germline lookup yields CDR1 SGHVS and CDR2 FQNEAQ. CDR3 residues: CASSLSRALYQPQHF. The CDR3 nucleotides read TGTGCCAGCAGCTTAAGCAGGGCCCTTTATCAGCCCCAGCATTTT.

V gene TRBV12-3 or TRBV12-4 combines with J gene TRBJ2-6; D gene uncertain. This CDR3 contains 15 residues. Trimming cost V 3 bases and J 1 base, with 7 bases left between them. In DNA form, the CDR3 reads TGTGCCAGCAGTTTTGATGGTTCTGGGGCCAACGTCCTGACTTTC. Translating it yields CASSFDGSGANVLTF.

This chain uses TRBV12-3 or TRBV12-4 with TRBJ1-1, with 11 bases lining up with TRBD1. Trimming at V came to 3 bases and at J to 7 bases, leaving 7 bases not matched to a gene. This CDR3 spans 15 amino acids. CDR3 sequence (DNA): TGTGCCAGCAGTTTCCCGGGACAGGGGGTTGGTGAAGCTTTCTTT. It specifies CASSFPGQGVGEAFF.

This chain joins TRBV19 and TRBJ2-5; possibly TRBD1 or TRBD2 for D (6 bases each). V was cut by 3 bases and J by 5 bases, with 10 bases left in between. The CDR3 sequence is 13 residues long. Germline V gene lookup returns CDR1 LNHDA and CDR2 SQIVND (reference sequence). CDR3 sequence (DNA): TGTGCCAGTAGTATCGGGGGCTCGGAGACCCAGTACTTC. This translates into CASSIGGSETQYF. The whole variable domain, filled in from reference TRBV19 and TRBJ2-5, reads DGGITQSPKYLFRKEGQNVTLSCEQNLNHDAMYWYRQDPGQGLRLIYYSQIVNDFQKGDIAEGYSVSREKKESFPLTVTSAQKNPTAFYLCASSIGGSETQYFGPGTRLLVL.

V is TRBV23-1 and J is TRBJ2-7; D possibly uses TRBD1 or TRBD2 (5 bases each). TRBV23-1 qualifies as an ORF whose function is uncertain. V was shortened by 5 bases and J by 0 bases, with 17 bases between the two germline ends. The CDR3 extends over 16 amino acids. The CDR3 here is CASSDPHRRNSYEQYV. CDR3 in DNA: TGCGCCAGCAGTGATCCTCACAGGAGGAACTCCTACGAGCAGTACGTC.

In nucleotides, the CDR3 is TGTGCCAGCAGCCAAGATGGACAGGCCGCCACTGAAGCTTTCTTT. It yields the protein CASSQDGQAATEAFF. The gene calls are TRBV7-3 and TRBJ1-1; 7 nucleotides align to TRBD1. The CDR3 is made up of 15 amino acids. Trimming removed 5 bases from V and 4 bases from J; junction bases left unmatched: 10. CDR1 and CDR2 (germline): SGHTA, FQGTGA.

This chain joins TRBV9 and TRBJ2-3, with a tentative D call TRBD2 (7 bases). Germline loops: CDR1 SGDLS, CDR2 YYNGEE. The CDR3 spans 17 residues. Trimming pared 0 bases from V and 2 bases from J, leaving 16 bases between. For the CDR3, the DNA is TGTGCCAGCAGCGTAGATGGGGGGGCCCGGGTCACAGATACGCAGTATTTT. Amino acids: CASSVDGGARVTDTQYF. The full variable domain, rest sourced from reference TRBV9 and TRBJ2-3, is DSGVTQTPKHLITATGQRVTLRCSPRSGDLSVYWYQQSLDQGLQFLIQYYNGEERAKGNILERFSAQQFPDLHSELNLSSLELGDSALYFCASSVDGGARVTDTQYFGPGTRLTVL.

This chain joins TRBV13 and TRBJ2-1; 12 bases line up with TRBD2. The germline V gene has CDR1 PRHDT and CDR2 FYEKMQ (reference sequence). The CDR3 spans 17 residues. V shed 2 bases and J 7 bases; nucleotides not matched to a gene: 9. The CDR3 coding sequence is TGTGCCAGCAGCTTAATGGCTAGCGGGGGGGCGGCGAATGAGCAGTTCTTC. Translated, it gives CASSLMASGGAANEQFF. The full variable domain, its missing parts supplied by reference TRBV13 and TRBJ2-1, is AAGVIQSPRHLIKEKRETATLKCYPIPRHDTVYWYQQGPGQDPQFLISFYEKMQSDKGSIPDRFSAQQFSDYHSELNMSSLELGDSALYFCASSLMASGGAANEQFFGPGTRLTVL.

The V call is TRBV7-3, the J call TRBJ1-1; maybe TRBD1 (5 bases). The germline V and J ends were trimmed by 5 bases and 3 bases, with 13 bases remaining between them. The length of the CDR3 is 14 residues. The V gene's germline CDR1 is SGHTA and CDR2 FQGTGA. The CDR3 region is CASSPGGGYTEAFF. The CDR3 DNA follows: TGTGCCAGCAGCCCGGGGGGAGGGTACACTGAAGCTTTCTTT.

The CDR3 DNA sequence: TGTGCCAGCAGCCCGGACAGGGGAGGAATCTATGGCTACACCTTC. Its protein is CASSPDRGGIYGYTF. This rearrangement joins TRBV7-2 to TRBJ1-2; 9 nucleotides line up with TRBD1. This CDR3 spans 15 amino acids. J lost 4 bases, V lost 5 bases, and 8 bases had no gene match. The germline gives CDR1 SGHTA, CDR2 FQGNSA.

This chain joins TRBV12-3 or TRBV12-4 and TRBJ2-1, with 9 bases lining up with TRBD1. Unmatched junction bases numbered 5, after V lost 3 bases and J lost 8 bases. This CDR3 contains 14 residues. The CDR3 coding sequence is TGTGCCAGCAGTTTTCTGGGACAGGGTGATGAGCAGTTCTTC. It is translated as CASSFLGQGDEQFF.

This sequence joins TRBV7-8 and TRBJ2-2; 10 nucleotides line up with TRBD1. The CDR3 is made up of 16 amino acids. J lost 4 bases, V lost 1 base, and 3 bases had no gene match. CDR1 and CDR2 from the germline V gene are SGHVS and FQNEAQ. CDR3: CASSLGQGAFTGELFF. DNA for the CDR3: TGTGCCAGCAGCTTAGGACAGGGGGCGTTCACCGGGGAGCTGTTTTTT.

V and J are TRBV2 and TRBJ1-5, with a weak D call TRBD1 (6 bases). Trimming left V 8 bases short and J 2 bases short, with 13 bases between. The length of the CDR3 is 14 residues. CDR1 SNHLY and CDR2 FYNNEI come from the germline V gene. CDR3: CASRDAGGNQPQHF. In nucleotides, the CDR3 is TGTGCCAGCCGGGACGCAGGGGGCAATCAGCCCCAGCATTTT.

The V call is TRBV3-1, the J call TRBJ2-1; unclear D gene. Germline CDR1 and CDR2: LGHDT and YNNKEL (reference sequence). The V end was cut by 4 bases, the J end by 4 bases, with 11 bases between. The CDR3 spans 14 residues. The DNA for the CDR3 is TGTGCCAGCAGCCCCAATGGGCTTTACAATGAGCAGTTCTTC. This codes for CASSPNGLYNEQFF.

This chain joins TRBV4-1 and TRBJ1-1; 7 nucleotides agree with TRBD1. V lost 0 bases to trimming and J lost 10 bases; unmatched junction nucleotides: 5. The CDR3 length is 13 residues. Germline V gene sequence: CDR1 MGHRA, CDR2 YSYEKL. The DNA of the CDR3 is TGCGCCAGCAGCCAAGATCGGGCAGGGGGAGCTTTCTTT. Its protein is CASSQDRAGGAFF.

V and J are TRBV29-1 and TRBJ2-1, with TRBD1 matching over 10 bases. The CDR3 is 13 residues long. Germline V gives CDR1 SQVTM, CDR2 ANQGSEA. Trimming cost V 7 bases and J 7 bases; bases outside gene matches: 7. CDR3: CSGDGQGGNEQFF. The DNA for the CDR3 is TGCAGCGGGGACGGACAGGGGGGGAATGAGCAGTTCTTC.

The chain couples TRBV28 to TRBJ1-5; no clear D gene. Trimming took 7 bases from V and 2 from J, leaving 21 bases between them. CDR3 length: 17 amino acids. CDR1 is MDHEN and CDR2 is SYDVKM in the germline V gene. The CDR3 loop is CASNPGGSRFGNQPQHF. DNA for the CDR3: TGTGCCAGCAATCCCGGAGGCAGCCGGTTTGGCAATCAGCCCCAGCATTTT.